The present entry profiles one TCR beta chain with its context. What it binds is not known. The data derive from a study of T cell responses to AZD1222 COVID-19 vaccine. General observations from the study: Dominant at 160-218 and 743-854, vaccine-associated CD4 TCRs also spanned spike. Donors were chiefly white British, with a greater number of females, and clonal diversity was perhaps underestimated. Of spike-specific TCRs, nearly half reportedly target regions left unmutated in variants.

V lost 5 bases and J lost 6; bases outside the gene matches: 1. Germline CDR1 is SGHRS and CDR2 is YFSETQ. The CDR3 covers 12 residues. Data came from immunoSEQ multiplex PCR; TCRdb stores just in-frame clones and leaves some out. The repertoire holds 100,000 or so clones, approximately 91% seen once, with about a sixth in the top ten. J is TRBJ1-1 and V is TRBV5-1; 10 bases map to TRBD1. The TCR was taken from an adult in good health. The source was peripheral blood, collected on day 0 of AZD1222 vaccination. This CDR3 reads CASRTGGSEAFF. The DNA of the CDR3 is TGCGCCAGCAGGACAGGGGGCTCTGAAGCTTTCTTT.